A selection of T cell receptor beta chains follows, all from one sample in a study of quantifying T cell responses using KT2 cells. Each CDR3 protein gets one entry after TCRdb re-called the UMI-ligation and nested PCR reads with MiXCR. Counted here are 39,000 or so distinct CDR3 sequences, about 18% occurring once; the ten biggest clones make up less than 50%. Sequencing was performed on PBMCs spiked with cells of the T cell clone KT2. These receptors were taken from a human donor. The CDR3 runs from the conserved cysteine through the conserved F or W. A D gene is named only where the DNA matches it firmly. Clone sizes are given selectively: once, few, many, or a class where the clone is expanded.

j_call v_call d_call clone_size cdr3_nt cdr3_aa
TRBJ2-2 TRBV10-3 - few TGTGCCATCAGTGAAAGGGGTCCCAACACCGGGGAGCTGTTTTTT CAISERGPNTGELFF
TRBJ2-5 TRBV18 - few TGTGCCAGCTCACCGAAGGTCCAAGAGACCCAGTACTTC CASSPKVQETQYF
TRBJ1-1 TRBV29-1 - - TGCAGCGTTGAATTAGACACTGAAGCTTTCTTT CSVELDTEAFF
TRBJ2-3 TRBV12-3/TRBV12-4 TRBD2 few TGTGCCAGCAGTTCTCAAGCGGGGGGCACAGATACGCAGTATTTT CASSSQAGGTDTQYF
TRBJ1-1 TRBV7-8 TRBD1 - TGTGCCAGCAGCTCAGGAGCTCGGGGGACAGGGGTAACTGAAGCTTTCTTT CASSSGARGTGVTEAFF
TRBJ2-3 TRBV7-3 - - TGTGCCAGCAGCTCGATGACGGGCACAGATACGCAGTATTTT CASSSMTGTDTQYF
TRBJ1-2 TRBV24-1 - once TGTGCCACCAGTGACGTAGGCTATGGCTACACCTTC CATSDVGYGYTF
TRBJ2-6 TRBV18 TRBD2 few TGTGCCAGCTCACTCGTGAGCGGGGGCCCTGGGGCCAACGTCCTGACTTTC CASSLVSGGPGANVLTF
TRBJ2-3 TRBV27 TRBD2 - TGTGCCAGCAGTTCCCGGACTAGCGCCAGTGGGGACACGCAGTATTTT CASSSRTSASGDTQYF
TRBJ1-2 TRBV11-2 TRBD1 many TGTGCCAGCAGCTCAACCCGGGACAGGGTCTATGGCTACACCTTC CASSSTRDRVYGYTF
TRBJ1-5 TRBV2 TRBD1 few TGTGCCAGCAGTCGGACAGGGGACCAGCCCCAGCATTTT CASSRTGDQPQHF
TRBJ2-1 TRBV20-1 TRBD2 - TGCAGTGCTAGAGCCCCTCTAGCGGGTATAGGGGATGAGCAGTTCTTC CSARAPLAGIGDEQFF
TRBJ2-1 TRBV4-1 TRBD1 few TGCGCCAGCAGCCTGGCAGGGGGCATAAATGAGCAGTTCTTC CASSLAGGINEQFF
TRBJ2-2 TRBV11-2 - - TGTGCCAGCTCCTCTCCCGCAGGCGGATCAAACACCGGGGAGCTGTTTTTT CASSSPAGGSNTGELFF
TRBJ2-1 TRBV7-3 - few TGTGCCAGCAGCAACCCTATAACGGGAGCGAATGAGCAGTTCTTC CASSNPITGANEQFF
TRBJ2-5 TRBV15 - few TGTGCCACCAGATTGGGGGCTGGCGAGACCCAGTACTTC CATRLGAGETQYF
TRBJ2-3 TRBV5-1 - - TGCGCCAGCAGCTTCTGGGACAACACAGATACGCAGTATTTT CASSFWDNTDTQYF
TRBJ1-2 TRBV7-2 - - TGTGCCAGCAGCTCCCCAGTAGGGGACCATGGCTACACCTTC CASSSPVGDHGYTF
TRBJ2-1 TRBV2 TRBD2 - TGTGCCAGCAGTAGGCGGGGTAGCGGGTATTACAATGAGCAGTTCTTC CASSRRGSGYYNEQFF
TRBJ1-2 TRBV20-1 - - TGCAGTGCTAGTCTTCTCTATGGCTACACCTTC CSASLLYGYTF
TRBJ1-1 TRBV7-6 - - TGTGCCAGCAGCCCCCACCGTGGAGGGGCGCGCGCTGAAGCTTTCTTT CASSPHRGGARAEAFF
TRBJ2-1 TRBV12-3/TRBV12-4 TRBD1 - TGTGCCAGCAGTCGACAGGGGAGAACCACCAATGAGCAGTTCTTC CASSRQGRTTNEQFF
TRBJ2-6 TRBV3-1 - - TGTGCCAGCAGCCCCCGGCTAGCCGGGAGCTCTGGGGCCAACGTCCTGACTTTC CASSPRLAGSSGANVLTF
TRBJ2-1 TRBV29-1 TRBD2 many TGCAGCGTTGAGGAGCGGGGCCTCTCCTACAATGAGCAGTTCTTC CSVEERGLSYNEQFF
TRBJ2-7 TRBV6-1 - many TGTGCCAGCCCAGGTCCTCCCCAAGAGCAGTACTTC CASPGPPQEQYF
TRBJ2-7 TRBV6-2/TRBV6-3 - few TGTGCCAGCAGTTCGGCCTACGAGCAGTACTTC CASSSAYEQYF
TRBJ2-7 TRBV11-2 - - TGTGCCAGCAGCTCGGGTTTTAGCTCCTACGAGCAGTACTTC CASSSGFSSYEQYF
TRBJ1-1 TRBV11-2 - - TGTGCCAGCAGTGGGGGGACATCAAGAAGGACTGAAGCTTTCTTT CASSGGTSRRTEAFF
TRBJ1-6 TRBV18 TRBD1 - TGTGCCAGCTCACCGAACGCGACAGGGTTAGGGTCACCCCTCCACTTT CASSPNATGLGSPLHF
TRBJ2-7 TRBV20-1 - many TGCAGTGCTTCCAGGGGAGGGTTCGAGCAGTACTTC CSASRGGFEQYF
TRBJ2-1 TRBV7-3 TRBD2 few TGTGCCAGCAGCCCCGCGGGGGGGGGTACGCATGAGCAGTTCTTC CASSPAGGGTHEQFF
TRBJ1-2 TRBV28 - few TGTGCCAGCAGATTAGCCAGGGGCTATGGCTACACCTTC CASRLARGYGYTF
TRBJ1-3 TRBV20-1 TRBD1 few TGCAGTGCTGGACGACAGGGGGCAAACACCATATATTTT CSAGRQGANTIYF
TRBJ2-1 TRBV21-1 - - TGTGCCAGCAGGCTCACACAGCGGAGATCCTACAATGAGCAGTTCTTC CASRLTQRRSYNEQFF
TRBJ1-2 TRBV24-1 - - TGTGCCACCAGTGAGGACCAGAACTATGGCTACACCTTC CATSEDQNYGYTF
TRBJ1-6 TRBV3-1 TRBD1 few TGTGCCAGCAGCCAAGAGGAGGGGGGACAGGGGAATTCACCCCTCCACTTT CASSQEEGGQGNSPLHF
TRBJ2-1 TRBV7-9 TRBD2 few TGTGCCAGCAGCTTTCGACTTGAGTCGAGCGGGGGACTACTTCGGTTCTTC CASSFRLESSGGLLRFF
TRBJ2-2 TRBV7-9 TRBD1 few TGTGCCAGCAGCGCGCAGGGGGCGGATGACGGGGAGCTGTTTTTT CASSAQGADDGELFF
TRBJ2-7 TRBV9 - - TGTGCCAGCAGCGTAGGAGGAGCGCCCAGCTCCTGCGAGCAGTACTTC CASSVGGAPSSCEQYF
TRBJ1-5 TRBV7-8 - few TGTGCCAGCAGCTTAGATGGAGGGGTTGACGAGCCCCAGCATTTT CASSLDGGVDEPQHF
TRBJ2-1 TRBV4-3 - many TGCGCCAGCAGCCAAGAAAGGGACTATGAGCAGTTCTTC CASSQERDYEQFF
TRBJ1-6 TRBV2 TRBD1 many TGTGCCAGCATGGACAGGGGGGACTCACCCCTCCACTTT CASMDRGDSPLHF
TRBJ1-1 TRBV12-3/TRBV12-4 - - TGTGCCAGCAGTTTAGTGGGGGGAAAGACTGAAGCTTTCTTT CASSLVGGKTEAFF
TRBJ2-5 TRBV18 TRBD1 few TGTGCCAGCTCAGCGAGGACAGGGCAAGAGACCCAGTACTTC CASSARTGQETQYF
TRBJ2-1 TRBV5-1 TRBD2 few TGCGCCAGCAGCTTGATTCTAGCGGGAGGGCCCCCTACTCTTTTC CASSLILAGGPPTLF
TRBJ2-3 TRBV6-4 - medium-sized TGTGCCAGCAGTTCTCATGGGGAGGATACGCAGTATTTT CASSSHGEDTQYF
TRBJ2-3 TRBV20-1 - few TGCAGTGCTAGACTTGGCCCAGATACGCAGTATTTT CSARLGPDTQYF
TRBJ2-3 TRBV7-2 - few TGTGCCAGCAGCTTCCTAGCAGATACGCAGTATTTT CASSFLADTQYF
TRBJ2-5 TRBV5-1 TRBD1 - TGCGCCAGCAGCACAAGACAGGGTTACGAGACCCAGTACTTC CASSTRQGYETQYF
TRBJ2-7 TRBV7-2 TRBD2 - TGTGCCAGCAGCTATACTAGCGGGAGGGCCTACGAGCAGTACTTC CASSYTSGRAYEQYF
TRBJ2-1 TRBV30 TRBD2 few TGTGCCTGGAACCCCAAGGGGCGGGGGAAGGATGAGCAGTTCTTC CAWNPKGRGKDEQFF
TRBJ2-2 TRBV7-2 - few TGTGCCAGCAGCTTAGCTCTGGGCTTAACCGGGGAGCTGTTTTTT CASSLALGLTGELFF
TRBJ2-3 TRBV7-2 - - TGTGCCAGCAGCTTAATGGGACACCTTCAAGATACGCAGTATTTT CASSLMGHLQDTQYF
TRBJ2-3 TRBV7-6 TRBD2 - TGTGCCAGCAGCTTAGAGGCTAGCGGGCTCGGGGATACGCAGTATTTT CASSLEASGLGDTQYF
TRBJ1-2 TRBV29-1 - - TGCAGCGGGATTTGGGCAGGCGTTAACTATGGCTACACCTTC CSGIWAGVNYGYTF
TRBJ1-2 TRBV2 - few TGTGCCAGCAGTGGGGAAGTAAGCTATGGCTACACCTTC CASSGEVSYGYTF
TRBJ2-7 TRBV13 TRBD2 many TGTGCCAGCAGCTTAACGGGGGGGCAAGAGCAGTACTTC CASSLTGGQEQYF